The source of this T cell receptor beta chain is a study of blood T cell repertoires in COVID-19. This CDR3 has 11 residues. Germline V lookup: CDR1 ENHRY, CDR2 SYGVKD. The germline V and J ends were trimmed by 3 bases and 6 bases, with 5 bases remaining between them. Assay used: immunoSEQ multiplex PCR; TCRdb lists only in-frame clones, some missing. The sample yields 250,000 to 350,000 clones, around 90% seen once. The sample comprised peripheral blood. This clonotype was sampled from a young man who had recovered from COVID-19. The rearrangement joins TRBV10-3 to TRBJ1-2; D uncertain. The CDR3, as DNA: TGTGCCATCAGTGATTTAGATGGCTACACCTTC. This translates into CAISDLDGYTF.